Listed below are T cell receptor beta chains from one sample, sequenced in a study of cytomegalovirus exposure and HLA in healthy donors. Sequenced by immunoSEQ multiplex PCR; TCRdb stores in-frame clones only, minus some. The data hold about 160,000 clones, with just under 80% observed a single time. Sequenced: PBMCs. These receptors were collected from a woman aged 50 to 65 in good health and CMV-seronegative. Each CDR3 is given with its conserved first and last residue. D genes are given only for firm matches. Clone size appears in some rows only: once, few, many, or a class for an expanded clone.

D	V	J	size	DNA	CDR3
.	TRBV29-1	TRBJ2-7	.	TGCAGCGTTGCCGGGTCTGGGAGCTCCTACGAGCAGTACTTC	CSVAGSGSSYEQYF
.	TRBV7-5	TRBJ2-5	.	TGTGCCAGAAGCACGCGGAGGGCGGGAGGGAACCAAGAGACCCAGTACTTC	CARSTRRAGGNQETQYF
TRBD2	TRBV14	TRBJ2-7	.	TGTGCCAGCAGCCAGGGACTAGCGGTGTACTACGAGCAGTACTTC	CASSQGLAVYYEQYF
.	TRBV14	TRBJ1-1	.	TGTGCCAGCAGCCATTCACAGGGTTACACTGAAGCTTTCTTT	CASSHSQGYTEAFF
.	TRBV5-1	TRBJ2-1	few	TGCGCCAGCAGCTTGGCCGAGGGGGGGTTTAATGAGCAGTTCTTC	CASSLAEGGFNEQFF
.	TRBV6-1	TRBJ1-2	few	TGTGCCAGCAGTGAAACCCCGACTCGCTACACCTTC	CASSETPTRYTF
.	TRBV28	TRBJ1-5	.	TGTGCCAGCAGGAGAGGGCAGCCCCAGCATTTT	CASRRGQPQHF
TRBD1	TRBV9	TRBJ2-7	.	TGTGCCACCTCCCCGGGACAGGGGACCTACGAGCAGTACTTC	CATSPGQGTYEQYF
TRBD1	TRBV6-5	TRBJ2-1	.	TGTGCCAGCAGTTACTCGACAGGGCCTTACAATGAGCAGTTCTTC	CASSYSTGPYNEQFF
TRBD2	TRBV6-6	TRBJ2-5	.	TGTGCCAGCCGGGATCCAGCGGGAGGAAAAGAGACCCAGTACTTC	CASRDPAGGKETQYF
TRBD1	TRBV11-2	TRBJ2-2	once	TGTGCCAGCAGCGAATGGGACAGGGCGAACACCGGGGAGCTGTTTTTT	CASSEWDRANTGELFF
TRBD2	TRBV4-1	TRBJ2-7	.	TGCGCCAGCAGCCAAGGAGGTTGGGGAGGGATCAGCGAGCAGTACTTC	CASSQGGWGGISEQYF
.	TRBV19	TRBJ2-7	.	TGTGCCAGTAGTATAGGAGGGCCTTTAGTCGAGCAGTACTTC	CASSIGGPLVEQYF
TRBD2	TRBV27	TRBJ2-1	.	TGTGCCAGCAGTTTGGGGGCGGGAGGGCCCCACAATGAGCAGTTCTTC	CASSLGAGGPHNEQFF
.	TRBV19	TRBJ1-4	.	TGTGCCAGTAGTGACCAGGCAGATGAAAAACTGTTTTTT	CASSDQADEKLFF
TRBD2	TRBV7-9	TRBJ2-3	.	TGTGCCAGCAGCCCGTCCGGTCTAGCGGGGGGCAAGGCAGATACGCAGTATTTT	CASSPSGLAGGKADTQYF
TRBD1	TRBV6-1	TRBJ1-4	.	TGTGCCAGCAGTGTCGCTTGGGACAGGCTCTATGAAAAACTGTTTTTT	CASSVAWDRLYEKLFF
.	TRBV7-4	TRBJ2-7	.	TGTGCCAGCAGCCAGGACTTCCGCCCCTACGAGCAGTACTTC	CASSQDFRPYEQYF
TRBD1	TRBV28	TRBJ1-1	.	TGTGCCAGCAGTGCCGGGACAGGGGAATGGGCTGAAGCTTTCTTT	CASSAGTGEWAEAFF
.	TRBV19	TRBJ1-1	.	TGTGCCAGTATAGTCCGGTGGTTTGAGGGATCGGGCACTGAAGCTTCCTTT	CASIVRWFEGSGTEASF
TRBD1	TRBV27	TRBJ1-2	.	TGTGCCAGCAGTCCCCGGGACAGGGGGCCCTATGGCTACACCTTC	CASSPRDRGPYGYTF
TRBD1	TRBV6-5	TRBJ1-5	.	TGTGCCAGCAGTTCGGGACAGGGGATTAATCAGCCCCAGCATTTT	CASSSGQGINQPQHF
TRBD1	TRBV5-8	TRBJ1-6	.	TGTGCCAGCAGCTTGCAACCGACAGGGGATTCACCCCTCCACTTT	CASSLQPTGDSPLHF
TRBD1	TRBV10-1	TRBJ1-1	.	TGCGCCAGCAGCCAGCAGGACAGGCCGAACACTGAAGCTTTCTTT	CASSQQDRPNTEAFF
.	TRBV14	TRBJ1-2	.	TGTGCCAGCAGCCAAGTTTACCGGTATGGCTACACCTTC	CASSQVYRYGYTF
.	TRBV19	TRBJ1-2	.	TGTGCCAGTAGTATCGGGAACATTCCGATCTCCGGCTACACCTTC	CASSIGNIPISGYTF
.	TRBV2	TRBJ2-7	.	TGTGCCAGCAGTCCCCTCGAGCAGTACTTC	CASSPLEQYF
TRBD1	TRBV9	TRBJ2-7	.	TGTGCCAGCAGTCAACCCGGGACAGGGTTGGGAGAGCAGTACTTC	CASSQPGTGLGEQYF
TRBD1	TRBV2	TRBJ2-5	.	TGTGCCAGCAGTGAAGCTGACAGGGAAGAGACCCAGTACTTC	CASSEADREETQYF
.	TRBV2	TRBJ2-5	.	TGTGCCAGCAGTGGGGGAGATGGGACCCAGTACTTC	CASSGGDGTQYF
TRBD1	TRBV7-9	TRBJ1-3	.	TGTGCCAGCAGCTTTGGTCTTTCGGGACAGACATACTCTGGAAACACCATATATTTT	CASSFGLSGQTYSGNTIYF
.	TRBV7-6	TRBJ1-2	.	TGTGCCAGCAGCTTAGCCGACCAGGGGTATGGCTACACCTTC	CASSLADQGYGYTF
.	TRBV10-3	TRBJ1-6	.	TGTGCCATCAGTGAGTCGACAGCTCCGAAGGTGTCCCCCCTCCACTTT	CAISESTAPKVSPLHF
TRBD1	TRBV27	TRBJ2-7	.	TGTGCCAGCAGTTCGGGGACAGGGGAGAACGAGCAGTACTTC	CASSSGTGENEQYF
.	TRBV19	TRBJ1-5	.	TGTGCCAGTAGTGCCCGTGCAGGGGTGGCAAATCAGCCCCAGCATTTT	CASSARAGVANQPQHF
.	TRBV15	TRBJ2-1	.	TGTGCCACCAGCGAACTTTTGAACTACAATGAGCAGTTCTTC	CATSELLNYNEQFF
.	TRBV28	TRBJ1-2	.	TGTGCCAGCACAATACAGGGACGGTATGGCTACACCTTC	CASTIQGRYGYTF
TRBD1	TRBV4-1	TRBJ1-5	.	TGCGCCAGCAGCCTACGGACAGGCAATAGCAATCAGCCCCAGCATTTT	CASSLRTGNSNQPQHF
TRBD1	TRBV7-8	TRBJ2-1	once	TGTGCCAGCAGCTTACCAGGACAGGGGGCGGGTGAGCAGTTCTTC	CASSLPGQGAGEQFF
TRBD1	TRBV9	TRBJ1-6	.	TGTGCCAGCAGCGTATCCGGGGACAGGAATAATTCACCCCTCCACTTT	CASSVSGDRNNSPLHF
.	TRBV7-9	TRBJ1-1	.	TGTGCCAGCAGCTTACTCACTGAAGCTTTCTTT	CASSLLTEAFF
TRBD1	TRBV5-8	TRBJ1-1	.	TGTGCCAGCAGCGGGACCAGACAGGGTTCGGTCAACACTGAAGCTTTCTTT	CASSGTRQGSVNTEAFF
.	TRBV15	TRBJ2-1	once	TGTGCCACCAGCAGAGAACCGAGGCGGACTGGGGATAATGAGCAGTTCTTC	CATSREPRRTGDNEQFF
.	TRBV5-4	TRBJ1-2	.	TGTGCCAGCAGACGAACAGGGTCTAACTATGGCTACACCTTC	CASRRTGSNYGYTF
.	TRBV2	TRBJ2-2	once	TGTGCCAGCAGTGATACAGGGAGGGGACCCGGGGAGCTGTTTTTT	CASSDTGRGPGELFF